Sequencing of this T cell receptor beta chain was carried out in a study of control samples from healthy donors and cancer patients. Sequencing used immunoSEQ multiplex PCR; TCRdb keeps in-frame clones, though not all of them. The sample yields 150,000 to 200,000 clones, 90% seen once. Germline loops: CDR1 SGHNT, CDR2 YENEEA. The V segment lost 3 bases and the J segment 8 bases; nucleotides outside the gene matches: 7. The CDR3 length is 15 residues. This receptor was identified in a woman between 50 and 59 years old in good health. The V gene is TRBV11-3, the J gene TRBJ1-6; 7 positions match TRBD1. The sample comprised blood. The CDR3 loop reads CASSFHRGVYSPLHF. CDR3 DNA sequence: TGTGCCAGCAGCTTTCACAGGGGAGTGTATTCACCCCTCCACTTT.